The 7 T cell receptor beta chains below all came from one sample that was sequenced in a study of T cell responses to AZD1222 COVID-19 vaccine listed by TCRdb under 2021. Libraries came from the immunoSEQ multiplex PCR assay. TCRdb's version of the immuneACCESS table is confined to in-frame rearrangements and falls short of the full clone set. An unresolved V gene accounts for under half of the shortfall where checked; the remainder is of unknown origin. This sample is represented by hundreds of thousands of clones; under 95% of them were singletons. About 1% of the sample rests with the top ten. The time point label, read with the paper, signifies: baseline before first vaccination. Reading the label with the study, this specimen's treatment or condition is: meningococcal conjugate vaccine given as trial control. The input for sequencing was peripheral blood, taken on day 0 of MenACWY control vaccination. Source of these receptors: an adult in good health.

The chain carries TRBV5-4 and TRBJ2-7; possible D gene TRBD2, 5 bases. Germline-derived CDR1 and CDR2 are SGHNT and YYREEE (reference sequence). CDR3 length equals 13 residues. Trimming cost V 7 bases and J 3 bases, with 14 bases left between them. For the CDR3, the DNA is TGTGCCAGCCATACGGGATCCCACTACGAGCAGTACTTC. Amino acids: CASHTGSHYEQYF.

The chain carries TRBV5-4 and TRBJ1-2; weak D call: TRBD1 (6 bases). Germline CDR1 SGHNT, CDR2 YYREEE (reference sequence). V was cut by 4 bases and J by 6 bases, with 7 bases left in between. This CDR3 is 11 amino acids long. The CDR3 here is CASSGGDGYTF. CDR3 coding DNA: TGTGCCAGCAGCGGGGGCGATGGCTACACCTTC.

The V gene is TRBV21-1, the J gene TRBJ2-3. TRBV21-1 counts as a pseudogene. This CDR3 region has 17 residues. The CDR3 region has the DNA TGTGCCAGCAGCACTTCATGTGCCACGGCACATACAGATACGCAGTATTTT. Translated: CASSTSCATAHTDTQYF.

The CDR3 sequence is CASMGGRALGEKLFF. The CDR3 DNA reads TGTGCCAGTATGGGGGGAAGGGCCTTGGGTGAAAAACTGTTTTTT. The V call is TRBV19, the J call TRBJ1-4, with D possibly matching TRBD1 (5 bases). The CDR3 runs to 15 residues. Deletions cut 7 bases from V and 7 bases from J, with 19 bases between. Germline CDR1 is LNHDA and CDR2 is SQIVND (reference sequence).

The chain uses TRBV10-1 and TRBJ1-2; the D gene is possibly TRBD1 (6 bases). Germline V gene sequence: CDR1 WNHNN, CDR2 SYGVQD (reference sequence). Trimming pared 10 bases from V and 0 bases from J, leaving 9 bases between. CDR3 length: 12 residues. The DNA of the CDR3 is TGCGCCACCTGGACAGCTAACTATGGCTACACCTTC. The encoded protein is CATWTANYGYTF.

The rearrangement uses TRBV4-2 and TRBJ2-7; TRBD2 aligns across 13 bases. CDR3 length equals 17 residues. Germline CDR1 and CDR2: LGHNA and YNFKEQ. Losses at the gene ends were 1 base for V and 2 bases for J; bases not matched to a gene: 5. The CDR3 is CASSQGTSGGITYEQYF. The CDR3 DNA follows: TGTGCCAGCAGCCAAGGGACTAGCGGGGGCATTACCTACGAGCAGTACTTC.

The count of this clone is one. The rearrangement uses TRBV24-1 and TRBJ2-5, with D perhaps TRBD2 (6 bases). The CDR3 length is 14 residues. Germline V gene data show CDR1 as KGHDR and CDR2 as SFDVKD. The germline V and J ends were trimmed by 2 bases and 7 bases, with 13 bases remaining between them. CDR3 region: CATSDSRPGRTQYF. CDR3 nucleotide sequence: TGTGCCACCAGTGATTCACGGCCCGGGAGGACCCAGTACTTC.